This TCR beta chain was documented in a study of blood T cell repertoires in COVID-19. The table came from immunoSEQ multiplex PCR; TCRdb's copy has only in-frame clones and leaves some out. The sample records some 320,000 clones, approximately 85% being singletons. This CDR3 region has 17 residues. The germline gives CDR1 LGHNA, CDR2 YNFKEQ. Losses at the gene ends were 0 bases for V and 5 bases for J; bases not matched to a gene: 7. The chain uses TRBV4-2 and TRBJ2-3; 11 bases are shared with TRBD1. Source material: peripheral blood. The TCR was taken from a human donor in a cohort sampled during active COVID-19. CDR3: CASSQDQRTGGVDTQYF. CDR3 bases: TGTGCCAGCAGCCAAGATCAGAGGACAGGGGGCGTAGATACGCAGTATTTT.